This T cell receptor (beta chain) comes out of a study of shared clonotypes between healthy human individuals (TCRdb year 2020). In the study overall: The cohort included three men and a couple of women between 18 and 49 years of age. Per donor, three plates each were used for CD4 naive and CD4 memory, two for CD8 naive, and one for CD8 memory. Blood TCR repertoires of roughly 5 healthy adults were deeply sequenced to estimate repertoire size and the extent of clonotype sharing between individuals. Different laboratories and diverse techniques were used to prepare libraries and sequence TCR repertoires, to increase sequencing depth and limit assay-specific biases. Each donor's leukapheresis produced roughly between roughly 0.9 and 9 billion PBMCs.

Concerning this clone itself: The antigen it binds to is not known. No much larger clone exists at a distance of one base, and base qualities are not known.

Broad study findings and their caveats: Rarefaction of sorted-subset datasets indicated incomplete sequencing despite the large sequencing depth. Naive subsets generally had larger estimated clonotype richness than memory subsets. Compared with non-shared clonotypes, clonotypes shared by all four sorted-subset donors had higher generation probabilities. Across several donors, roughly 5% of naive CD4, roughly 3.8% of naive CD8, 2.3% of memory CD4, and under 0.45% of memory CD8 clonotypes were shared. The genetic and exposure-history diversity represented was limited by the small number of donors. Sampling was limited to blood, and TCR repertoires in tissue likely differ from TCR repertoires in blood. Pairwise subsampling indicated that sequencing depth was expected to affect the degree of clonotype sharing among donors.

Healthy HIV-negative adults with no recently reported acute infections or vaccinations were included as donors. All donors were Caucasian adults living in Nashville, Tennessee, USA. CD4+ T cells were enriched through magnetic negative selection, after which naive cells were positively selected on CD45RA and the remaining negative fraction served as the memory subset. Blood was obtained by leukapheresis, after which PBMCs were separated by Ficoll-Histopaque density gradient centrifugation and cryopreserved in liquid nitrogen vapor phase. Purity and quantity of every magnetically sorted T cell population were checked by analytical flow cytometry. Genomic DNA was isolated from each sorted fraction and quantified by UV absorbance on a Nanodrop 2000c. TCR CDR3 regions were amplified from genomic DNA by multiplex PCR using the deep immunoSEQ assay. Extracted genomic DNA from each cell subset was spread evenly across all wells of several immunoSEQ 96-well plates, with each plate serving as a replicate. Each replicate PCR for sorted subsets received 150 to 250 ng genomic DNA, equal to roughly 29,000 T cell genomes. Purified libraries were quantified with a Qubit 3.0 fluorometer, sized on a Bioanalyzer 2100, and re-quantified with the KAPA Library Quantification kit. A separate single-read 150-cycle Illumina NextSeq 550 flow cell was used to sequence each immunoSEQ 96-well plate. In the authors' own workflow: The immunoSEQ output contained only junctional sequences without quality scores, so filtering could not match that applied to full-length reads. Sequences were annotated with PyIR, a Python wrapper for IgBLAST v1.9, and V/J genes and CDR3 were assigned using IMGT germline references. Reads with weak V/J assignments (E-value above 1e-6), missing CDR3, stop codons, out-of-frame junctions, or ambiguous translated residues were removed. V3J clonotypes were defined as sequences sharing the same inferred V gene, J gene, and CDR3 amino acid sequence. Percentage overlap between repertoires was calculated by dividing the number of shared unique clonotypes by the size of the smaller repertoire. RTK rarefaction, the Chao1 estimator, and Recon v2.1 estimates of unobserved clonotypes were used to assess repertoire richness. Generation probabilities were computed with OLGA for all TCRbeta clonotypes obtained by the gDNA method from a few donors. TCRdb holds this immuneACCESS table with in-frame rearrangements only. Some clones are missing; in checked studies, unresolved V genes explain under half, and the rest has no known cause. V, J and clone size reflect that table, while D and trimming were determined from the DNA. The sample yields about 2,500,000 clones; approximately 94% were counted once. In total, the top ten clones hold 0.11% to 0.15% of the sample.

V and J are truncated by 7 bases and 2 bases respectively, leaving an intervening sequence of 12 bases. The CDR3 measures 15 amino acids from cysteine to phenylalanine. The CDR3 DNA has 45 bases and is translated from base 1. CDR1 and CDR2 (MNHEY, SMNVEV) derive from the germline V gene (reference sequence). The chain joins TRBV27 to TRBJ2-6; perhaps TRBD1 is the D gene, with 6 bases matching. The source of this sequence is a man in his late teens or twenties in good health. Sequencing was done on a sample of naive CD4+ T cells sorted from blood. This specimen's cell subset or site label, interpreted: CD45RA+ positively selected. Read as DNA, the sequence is TGTGCCAGCACCCGGACAGACCCTGGGGCCAACGTCCTGACTTTC. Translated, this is CASTRTDPGANVLTF.